This T cell receptor beta chain was captured in a study of blood T cell repertoires in COVID-19. For the study at large: Both acute and convalescent COVID-19 samples were obtained from the United States, Italy and Spain.

Seattle's enrolled individuals joined amid active infection and were then monitored longitudinally. The germline V and J ends were trimmed by 0 bases and 2 bases, with 8 bases remaining between them. The CDR3 extends over 15 amino acids. Germline assignment: CDR1 MNHNS and CDR2 SASEGT. In the original workflow: Reference gene primer amplification gave estimated nucleated cell counts. This table comes from immunoSEQ multiplex PCR, and its TCRdb copy is limited to in-frame clones, with some not included. The V and J calls and the clone size are those of that table, but D and trimming were determined from the DNA. Of 100,000 to 150,000 clones in the sample, approximately 74% were seen once.

The origin of this receptor is a man aged 80 or over with COVID-19, enrolled during active disease. The V call is TRBV6-1, the J call TRBJ1-3; D is undetermined. Source material: peripheral blood. CDR3 sequence: CASSEAPGTGNTIYF. The DNA for the CDR3 is TGTGCCAGCAGTGAAGCGCCGGGTACTGGAAACACCATATATTTT.